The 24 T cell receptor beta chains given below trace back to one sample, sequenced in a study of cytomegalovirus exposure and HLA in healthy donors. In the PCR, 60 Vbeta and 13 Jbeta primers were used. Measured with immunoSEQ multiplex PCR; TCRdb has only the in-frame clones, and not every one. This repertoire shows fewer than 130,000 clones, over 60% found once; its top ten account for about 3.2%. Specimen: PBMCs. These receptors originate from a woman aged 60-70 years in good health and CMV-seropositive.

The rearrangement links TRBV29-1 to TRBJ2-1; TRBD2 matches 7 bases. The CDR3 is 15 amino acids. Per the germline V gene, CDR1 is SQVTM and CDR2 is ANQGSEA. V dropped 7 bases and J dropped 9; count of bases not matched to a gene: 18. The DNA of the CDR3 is TGCAGCGCCCAACTTAGGGGCGGGAGAATAGGTGAGCAGTTCTTC. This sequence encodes CSAQLRGGRIGEQFF.

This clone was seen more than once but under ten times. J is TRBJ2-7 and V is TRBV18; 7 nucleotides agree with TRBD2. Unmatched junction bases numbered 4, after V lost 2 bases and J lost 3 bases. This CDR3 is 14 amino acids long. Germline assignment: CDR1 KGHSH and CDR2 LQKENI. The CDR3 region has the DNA TGTGCCAGCTCACCATCGGCGGGGGACTACGAGCAGTACTTC. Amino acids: CASSPSAGDYEQYF.

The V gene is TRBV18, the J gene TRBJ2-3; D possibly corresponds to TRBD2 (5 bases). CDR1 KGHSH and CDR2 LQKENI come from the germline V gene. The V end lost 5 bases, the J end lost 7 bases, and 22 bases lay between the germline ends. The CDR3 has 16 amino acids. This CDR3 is CASSSKDSNLGNTQYF. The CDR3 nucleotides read TGTGCCAGCTCATCGAAGGACTCGAACTTGGGAAATACGCAGTATTTT.

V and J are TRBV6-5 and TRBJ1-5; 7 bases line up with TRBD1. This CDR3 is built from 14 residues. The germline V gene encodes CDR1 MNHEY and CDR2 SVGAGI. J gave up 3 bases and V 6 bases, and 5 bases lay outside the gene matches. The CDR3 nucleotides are TGTGCCAGCAGCGGGACAGCAGCCAATCAGCCCCAGCATTTT. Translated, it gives CASSGTAANQPQHF.

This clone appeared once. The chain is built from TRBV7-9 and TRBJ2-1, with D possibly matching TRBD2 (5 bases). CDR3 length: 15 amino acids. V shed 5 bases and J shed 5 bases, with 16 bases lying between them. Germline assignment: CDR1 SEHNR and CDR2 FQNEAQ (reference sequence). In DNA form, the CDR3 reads TGTGCCAGCAGCCCCCGCAGGCTAGCAAACAATGAGCAGTTCTTC. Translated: CASSPRRLANNEQFF.

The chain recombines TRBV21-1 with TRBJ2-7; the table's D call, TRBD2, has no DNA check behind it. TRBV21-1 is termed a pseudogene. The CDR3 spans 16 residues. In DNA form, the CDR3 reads TGTGCCAGCAGCAAACGTGAAGGAGCGGGAGTCGGCGAGCAGTACTTC. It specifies CASSKREGAGVGEQYF.

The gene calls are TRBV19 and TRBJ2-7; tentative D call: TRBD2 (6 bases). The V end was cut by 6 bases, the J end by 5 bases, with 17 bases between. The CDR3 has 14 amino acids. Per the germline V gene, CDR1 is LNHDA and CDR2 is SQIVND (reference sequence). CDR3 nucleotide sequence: TGTGCCAGTAGCCTGGGGGGATCAACACACGAGCAGTACTTC. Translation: CASSLGGSTHEQYF.

The CDR3 sequence is CASRGHYEYHNEQFF. The CDR3 DNA reads as TGCGCCAGCAGGGGTCACTACGAATATCACAATGAGCAGTTCTTC. The J gene is TRBJ2-1, the V gene TRBV5-1; no clear D gene. The V and J ends lost 5 bases and 5 bases respectively, with 17 bases between them. Germline lookup yields CDR1 SGHRS and CDR2 YFSETQ. This CDR3 region has 15 residues.

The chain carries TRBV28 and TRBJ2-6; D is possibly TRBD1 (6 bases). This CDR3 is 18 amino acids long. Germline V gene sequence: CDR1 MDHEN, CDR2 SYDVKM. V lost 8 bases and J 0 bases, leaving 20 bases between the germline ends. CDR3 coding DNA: TGTGCCAGCGGACCCGCGGACAGCCAGTCCTCTGGGGCCAACGTCCTGACTTTC. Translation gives CASGPADSQSSGANVLTF.

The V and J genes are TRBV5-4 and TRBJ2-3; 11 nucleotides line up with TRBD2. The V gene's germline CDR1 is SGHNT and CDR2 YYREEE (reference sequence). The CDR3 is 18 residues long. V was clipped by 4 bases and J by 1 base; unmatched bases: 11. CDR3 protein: CASSPLAGGRGGTDTQYF. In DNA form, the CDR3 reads TGTGCCAGCAGCCCATTAGCGGGAGGGCGGGGGGGCACAGATACGCAGTATTTT.

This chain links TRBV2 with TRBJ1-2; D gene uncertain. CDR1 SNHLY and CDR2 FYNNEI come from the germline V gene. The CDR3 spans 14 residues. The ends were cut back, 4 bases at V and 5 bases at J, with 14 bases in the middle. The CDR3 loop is CASSAFPGTYGYTF. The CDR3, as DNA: TGTGCCAGCAGTGCCTTCCCAGGCACATATGGCTACACCTTC.

CDR3 residues: CASSAQLSYEQYF. The CDR3 nucleotides read TGTGCCAGCAGTGCACAGCTCTCCTACGAGCAGTACTTC. This chain joins TRBV25-1 and TRBJ2-7; no clear D gene. The germline V gene has CDR1 MGHDK and CDR2 SYGVNS. This CDR3 is 13 amino acids long. Trimming left V 4 bases short and J 0 bases short, with 7 bases between.

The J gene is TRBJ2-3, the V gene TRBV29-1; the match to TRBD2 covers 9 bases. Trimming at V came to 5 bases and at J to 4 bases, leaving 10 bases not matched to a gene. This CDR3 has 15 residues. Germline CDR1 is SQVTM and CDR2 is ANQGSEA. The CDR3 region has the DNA TGCAGCGTTCGGTCAAATAGCGGGAGTTCAGATACGCAGTATTTT. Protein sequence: CSVRSNSGSSDTQYF.

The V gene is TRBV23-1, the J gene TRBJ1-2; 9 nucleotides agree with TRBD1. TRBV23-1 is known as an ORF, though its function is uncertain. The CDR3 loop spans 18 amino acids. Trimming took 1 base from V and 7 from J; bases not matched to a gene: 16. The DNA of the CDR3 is TGCGCCAGCAGTCAATTACCGGGACAGGGAGGCCGGGTCGGTGGCTACACCTTC. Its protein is CASSQLPGQGGRVGGYTF.

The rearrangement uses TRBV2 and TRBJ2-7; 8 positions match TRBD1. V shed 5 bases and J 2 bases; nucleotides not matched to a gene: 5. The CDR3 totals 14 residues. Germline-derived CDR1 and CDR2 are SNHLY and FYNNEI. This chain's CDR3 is CASSIRQGTYEQYF. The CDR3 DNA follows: TGTGCCAGCAGTATTAGACAGGGGACCTACGAGCAGTACTTC. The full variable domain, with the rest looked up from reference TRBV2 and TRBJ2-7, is EPEVTQTPSHQVTQMGQEVILRCVPISNHLYFYWYRQILGQKVEFLVSFYNNEISEKSEIFDDQFSVERPDGSNFTLKIRSTKLEDSAMYFCASSIRQGTYEQYFGPGTRLTVT.

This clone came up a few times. The CDR3, as DNA: TGTGCCAGCAGCTTGCAGGGGAACACTGAAGCTTTCTTT. It specifies CASSLQGNTEAFF. The chain uses TRBV7-6 and TRBJ1-1; D may be TRBD1 (5 bases). The CDR3 has 13 residues. Trimming pared 3 bases from V and 1 base from J, leaving 6 bases between. Germline V lookup: CDR1 SGHVS, CDR2 FNYEAQ.

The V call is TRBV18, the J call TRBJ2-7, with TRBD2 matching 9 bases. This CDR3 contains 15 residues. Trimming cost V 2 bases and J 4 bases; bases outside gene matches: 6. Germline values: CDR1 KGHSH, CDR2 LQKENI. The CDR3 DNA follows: TGTGCCAGCTCACCAGCGGGAGGGAACACATACGAGCAGTACTTC. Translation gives CASSPAGGNTYEQYF.

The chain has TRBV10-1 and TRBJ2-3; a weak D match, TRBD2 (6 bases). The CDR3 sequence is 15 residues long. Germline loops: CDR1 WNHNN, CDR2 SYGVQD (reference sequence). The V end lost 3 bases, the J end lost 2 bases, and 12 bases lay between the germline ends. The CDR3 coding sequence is TGCGCCAGCAGTGACGAGGAGGGGAACACAGATACGCAGTATTTT. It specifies CASSDEEGNTDTQYF.

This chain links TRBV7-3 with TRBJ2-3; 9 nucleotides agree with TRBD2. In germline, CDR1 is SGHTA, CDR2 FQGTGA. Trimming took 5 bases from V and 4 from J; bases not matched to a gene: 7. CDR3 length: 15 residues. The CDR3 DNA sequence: TGTGCCAGCAGCGGTGCGGGAGGGCCCCCAGATACGCAGTATTTT. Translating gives CASSGAGGPPDTQYF.

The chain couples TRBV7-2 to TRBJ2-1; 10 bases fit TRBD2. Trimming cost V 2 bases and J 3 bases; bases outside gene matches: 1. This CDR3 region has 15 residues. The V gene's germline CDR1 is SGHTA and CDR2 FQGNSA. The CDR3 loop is CASSLRTSGYNEQFF. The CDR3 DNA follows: TGTGCCAGCAGCTTACGGACTAGCGGCTACAATGAGCAGTTCTTC.

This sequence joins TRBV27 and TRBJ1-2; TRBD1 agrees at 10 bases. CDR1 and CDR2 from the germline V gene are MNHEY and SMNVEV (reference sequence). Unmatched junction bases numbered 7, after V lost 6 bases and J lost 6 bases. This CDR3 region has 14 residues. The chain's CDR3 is CASSWTGGHNGYTF. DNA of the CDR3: TGTGCCAGCAGCTGGACAGGGGGGCATAATGGCTACACCTTC.

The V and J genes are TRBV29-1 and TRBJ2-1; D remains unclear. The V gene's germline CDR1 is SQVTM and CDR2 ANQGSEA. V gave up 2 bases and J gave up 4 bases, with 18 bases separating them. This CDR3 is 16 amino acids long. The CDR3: CSVEYSNVPLYNEQFF. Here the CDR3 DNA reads TGCAGCGTTGAATACAGCAACGTACCCCTTTACAATGAGCAGTTCTTC.

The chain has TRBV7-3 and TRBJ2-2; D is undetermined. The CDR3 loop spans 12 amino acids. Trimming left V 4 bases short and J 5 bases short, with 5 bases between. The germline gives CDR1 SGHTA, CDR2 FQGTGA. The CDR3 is CASSSITGELFF. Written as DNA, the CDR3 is TGTGCCAGCAGCTCCATTACCGGGGAGCTGTTTTTT. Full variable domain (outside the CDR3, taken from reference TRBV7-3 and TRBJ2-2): GAGVSQTPSNKVTEKGKYVELRCDPISGHTALYWYRQSLGQGPEFLIYFQGTGAADDSGLPNDRFFAVRPEGSVSTLKIQRTERGDSAVYLCASSSITGELFFGEGSRLTVL.

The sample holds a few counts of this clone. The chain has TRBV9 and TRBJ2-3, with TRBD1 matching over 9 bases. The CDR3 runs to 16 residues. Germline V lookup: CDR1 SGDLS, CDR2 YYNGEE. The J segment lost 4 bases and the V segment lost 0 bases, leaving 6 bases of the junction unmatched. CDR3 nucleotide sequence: TGTGCCAGCAGCGTAGACGGACAGGGGTTGCCAGATACGCAGTATTTT. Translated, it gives CASSVDGQGLPDTQYF.